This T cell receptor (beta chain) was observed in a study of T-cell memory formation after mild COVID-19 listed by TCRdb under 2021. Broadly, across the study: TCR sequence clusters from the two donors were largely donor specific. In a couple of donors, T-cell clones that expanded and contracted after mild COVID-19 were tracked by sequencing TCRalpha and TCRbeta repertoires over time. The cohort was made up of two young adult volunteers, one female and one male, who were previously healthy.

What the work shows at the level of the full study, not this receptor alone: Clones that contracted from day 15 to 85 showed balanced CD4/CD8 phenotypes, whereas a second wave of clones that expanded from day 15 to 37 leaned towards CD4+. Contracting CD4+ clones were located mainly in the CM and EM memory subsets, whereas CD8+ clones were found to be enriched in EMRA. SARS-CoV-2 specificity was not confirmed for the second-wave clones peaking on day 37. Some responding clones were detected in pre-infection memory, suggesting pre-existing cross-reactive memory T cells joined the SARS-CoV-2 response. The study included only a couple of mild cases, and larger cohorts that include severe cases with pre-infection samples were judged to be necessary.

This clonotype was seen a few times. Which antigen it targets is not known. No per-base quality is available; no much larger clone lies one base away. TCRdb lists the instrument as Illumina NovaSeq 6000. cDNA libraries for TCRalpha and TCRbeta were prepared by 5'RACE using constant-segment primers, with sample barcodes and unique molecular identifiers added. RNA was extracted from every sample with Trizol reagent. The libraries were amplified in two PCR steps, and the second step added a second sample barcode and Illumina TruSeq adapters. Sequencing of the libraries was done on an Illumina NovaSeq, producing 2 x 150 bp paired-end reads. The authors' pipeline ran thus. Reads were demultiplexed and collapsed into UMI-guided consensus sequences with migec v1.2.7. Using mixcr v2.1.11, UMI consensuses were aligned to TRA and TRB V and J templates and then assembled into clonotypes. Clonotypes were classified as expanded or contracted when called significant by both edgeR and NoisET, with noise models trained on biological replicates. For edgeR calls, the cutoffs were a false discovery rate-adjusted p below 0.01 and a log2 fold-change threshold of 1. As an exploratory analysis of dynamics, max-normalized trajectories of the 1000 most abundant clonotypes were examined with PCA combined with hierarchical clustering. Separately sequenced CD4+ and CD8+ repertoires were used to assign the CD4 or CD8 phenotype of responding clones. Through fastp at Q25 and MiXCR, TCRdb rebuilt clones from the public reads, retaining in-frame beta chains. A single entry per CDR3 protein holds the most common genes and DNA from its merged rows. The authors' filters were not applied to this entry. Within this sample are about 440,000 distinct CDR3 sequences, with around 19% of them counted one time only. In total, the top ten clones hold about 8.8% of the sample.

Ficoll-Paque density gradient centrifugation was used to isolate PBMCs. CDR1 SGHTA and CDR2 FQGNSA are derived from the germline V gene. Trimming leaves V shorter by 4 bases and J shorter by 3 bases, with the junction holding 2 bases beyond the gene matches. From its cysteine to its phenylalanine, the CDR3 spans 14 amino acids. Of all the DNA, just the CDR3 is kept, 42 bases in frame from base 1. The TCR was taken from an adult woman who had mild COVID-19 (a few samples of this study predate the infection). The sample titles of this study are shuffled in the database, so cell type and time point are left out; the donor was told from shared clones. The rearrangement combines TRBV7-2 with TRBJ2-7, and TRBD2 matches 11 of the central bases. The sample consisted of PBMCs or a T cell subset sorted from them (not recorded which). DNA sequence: TGTGCCAGCAGCTATAGCGGGAGGGTCTACGAGCAGTACTTC. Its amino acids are CASSYSGRVYEQYF.